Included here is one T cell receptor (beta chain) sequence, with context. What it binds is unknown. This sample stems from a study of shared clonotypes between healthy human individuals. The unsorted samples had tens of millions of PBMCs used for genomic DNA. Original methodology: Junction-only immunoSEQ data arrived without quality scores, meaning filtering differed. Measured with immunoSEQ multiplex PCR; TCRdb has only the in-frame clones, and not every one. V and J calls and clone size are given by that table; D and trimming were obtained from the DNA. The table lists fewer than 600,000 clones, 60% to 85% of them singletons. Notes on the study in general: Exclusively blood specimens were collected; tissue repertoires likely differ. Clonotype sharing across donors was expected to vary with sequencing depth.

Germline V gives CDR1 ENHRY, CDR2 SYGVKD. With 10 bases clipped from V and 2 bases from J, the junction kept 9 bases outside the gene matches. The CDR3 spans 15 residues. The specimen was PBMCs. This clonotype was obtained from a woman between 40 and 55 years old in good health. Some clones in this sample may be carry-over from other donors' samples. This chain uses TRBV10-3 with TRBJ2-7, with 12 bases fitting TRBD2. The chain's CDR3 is CATLRLAGGPYEQYF. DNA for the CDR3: TGTGCCACCCTGCGGCTAGCGGGGGGGCCCTACGAGCAGTACTTC.